This T cell receptor (beta chain) was sequenced in a study of a mutant IDH1 vaccine in newly diagnosed glioma. In regard to this clone: No antigen is known for it.

This table comes from immunoSEQ multiplex PCR, and its TCRdb copy is limited to in-frame clones, with some not included. The data show some 33,000 clones, with approximately 53% seen just once and approximately 10% held by the top ten. Time point reported: week 5, during vaccination. With topical imiquimod, each dose of the vaccine consisted of 300 ug of mutant IDH1 20-mer peptide. Trimming left V 3 bases short and J 4 bases short, with 9 bases between. The CDR3 runs 14 residues. CDR1 is SNHLY, CDR2 FYNNEI, per germline. This sequence originates from a woman in her late teens or twenties with glioma. Sequenced material: PBMCs, taken from a glioma patient whose treatment included an IDH1 peptide vaccine. This chain joins TRBV2 and TRBJ2-2; D is uncertain. The CDR3 nucleotides are TGTGCCAGCAGTGAGCTAGTCGGCACCGGGGAGCTGTTTTTT. Amino acids: CASSELVGTGELFF.